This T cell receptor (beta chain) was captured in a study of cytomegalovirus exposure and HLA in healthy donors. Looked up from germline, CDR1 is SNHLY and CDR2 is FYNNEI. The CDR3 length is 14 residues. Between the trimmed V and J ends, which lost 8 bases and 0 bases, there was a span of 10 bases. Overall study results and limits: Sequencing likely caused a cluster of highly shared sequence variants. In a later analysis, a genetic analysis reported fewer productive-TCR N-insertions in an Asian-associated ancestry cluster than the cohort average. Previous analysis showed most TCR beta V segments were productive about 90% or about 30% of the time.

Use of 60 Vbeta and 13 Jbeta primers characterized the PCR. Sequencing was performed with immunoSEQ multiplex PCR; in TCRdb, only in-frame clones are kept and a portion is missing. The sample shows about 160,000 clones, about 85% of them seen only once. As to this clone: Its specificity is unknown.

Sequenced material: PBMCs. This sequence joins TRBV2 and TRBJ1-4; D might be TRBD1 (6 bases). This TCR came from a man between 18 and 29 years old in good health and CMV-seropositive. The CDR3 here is CASRTDSTNEKLFF. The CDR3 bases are TGTGCCAGCCGGACAGACTCAACTAATGAAAAACTGTTTTTT.